A single sample gave rise to the 19 T cell receptor beta chains below, sequenced in a study of blood T cell repertoires in COVID-19. This table comes from immunoSEQ multiplex PCR, and its TCRdb copy is limited to in-frame clones, with some not included. The repertoire holds 150,000 to 200,000 clones, with roughly 82% as singletons. The sequencing sample was made of peripheral blood. Receptors originate from a woman aged 65 to 85 with acute or convalescent COVID-19.

In nucleotides, the CDR3 is TGCGCCAGCAGCCACGGACCACTAGCGGGAGGCTACAATGAGCAGTTCTTC. Translation: CASSHGPLAGGYNEQFF. This chain uses TRBV5-1 with TRBJ2-1, with 12 positions matching TRBD2. Germline CDR1 is SGHRS and CDR2 is YFSETQ. The junction had 8 bases not matched to a gene; V was cut back by 4 bases and J by 3 bases. This CDR3 has 17 residues.

The chain joins TRBV3-1 (or the pseudogene TRBV3-2) to TRBJ2-5, with 10 positions matching TRBD2. The CDR3 is made up of 16 amino acids. With 1 base clipped from V and 3 bases from J, the junction kept 5 bases outside the gene matches. CDR1 is LGHDT, CDR2 YNNKEL, per germline (reference sequence). This chain's CDR3 is CASSQVTSGDEETQYF. In DNA form, the CDR3 reads TGTGCCAGCAGCCAAGTAACTAGCGGGGACGAAGAGACCCAGTACTTC.

The gene calls are TRBV5-8 and TRBJ1-4; the D gene is possibly TRBD1 (6 bases). The germline V and J ends were trimmed by 2 bases and 7 bases, with 18 bases remaining between them. This CDR3 is built from 16 residues. Germline V gene lookup returns CDR1 SGHTS and CDR2 YDEGEE. CDR3 nucleotides: TGTGCCAGCAGCTTCGGCAGGGGAAGTTTAGGTGAAAAACTGTTTTTT. This sequence encodes CASSFGRGSLGEKLFF.

A single count supports this clone. The V call is TRBV2, the J call TRBJ2-3, with no clear D. The CDR3 is made up of 12 amino acids. Trimming cost V 0 bases and J 6 bases, with 4 bases left between them. Germline loops: CDR1 SNHLY, CDR2 FYNNEI. This CDR3 is CASSEARDTQYF. CDR3 DNA: TGTGCCAGCAGTGAAGCGCGCGATACGCAGTATTTT.

DNA for the CDR3: TGCGCCAGCAGCTCACAGGGGGCAGGGAACACCGGGGAGCTGTTTTTT. Protein: CASSSQGAGNTGELFF. The chain links TRBV5-1 to TRBJ2-2; TRBD1 matches 9 bases. CDR1 SGHRS and CDR2 YFSETQ come from the germline V gene. The CDR3 runs 16 residues. The V and J ends lost 3 bases and 1 base, in that order; junction bases with no gene match: 4.

The chain has TRBV18 and TRBJ1-1, with D unresolved. The germline V gene encodes CDR1 KGHSH and CDR2 LQKENI. The CDR3 consists of 15 residues. V lost 4 bases, J lost 6 bases, and 18 bases lay in between. This chain's CDR3 is CASSLEVRGVSEAFF. CDR3 coding DNA: TGTGCCAGCTCACTAGAGGTGCGGGGAGTATCTGAAGCTTTCTTT.

The chain combines TRBV4-2 with TRBJ1-2; D unresolved. This CDR3 spans 15 amino acids. Germline loops: CDR1 LGHNA, CDR2 YNFKEQ. V gave up 0 bases and J gave up 3 bases, with 11 bases separating them. CDR3 nucleotide sequence: TGTGCCAGCAGCCAAGATAGGGAGGGTTACTATGGCTACACCTTC. Residues: CASSQDREGYYGYTF.

The chain combines TRBV18 with TRBJ2-5; 9 nucleotides match TRBD1. With V trimmed by 4 bases and J by 3 bases, 0 bases remained unmatched. The V gene's germline CDR1 is KGHSH and CDR2 LQKENI. This CDR3 comprises 13 residues. The CDR3: CASSRDREETQYF. The CDR3 DNA is TGTGCCAGCTCACGGGACAGGGAAGAGACCCAGTACTTC.

The rearrangement joins TRBV19 to TRBJ2-5, with TRBD2 as a possible D gene (6 bases). The germline CDR1 and CDR2 sequences are LNHDA and SQIVND (reference sequence). The V and J ends lost 5 bases and 5 bases respectively, with 12 bases between them. The CDR3 length is 13 residues. The DNA for the CDR3 is TGTGCCAGTAGTGTGGAGGGAGGCGAGACCCAGTACTTC. As protein: CASSVEGGETQYF.

The chain recombines TRBV18 with TRBJ2-3; D is possibly TRBD1 (5 bases). Germline CDR1 reads KGHSH; CDR2 reads LQKENI. CDR3 length: 13 amino acids. Trimming removed 1 base at V and 6 bases at J, with 8 bases between. CDR3 coding DNA: TGTGCCAGCTCACCACACGCAGGGGATACGCAGTATTTT. Amino acid sequence: CASSPHAGDTQYF.

The chain joins TRBV28 to TRBJ2-7; 7 bases line up with TRBD2. This CDR3 is built from 13 residues. J gave up 2 bases and V 6 bases, and 4 bases lay outside the gene matches. Germline V gene sequence: CDR1 MDHEN, CDR2 SYDVKM. The CDR3: CASRQLAPYEQYF. In nucleotides, the CDR3 is TGTGCCAGCAGGCAACTAGCGCCCTACGAGCAGTACTTC.

The sample holds a few counts of this clone. V and J are TRBV5-1 and TRBJ2-2; the match to TRBD2 covers 13 bases. There are 16 residues in the CDR3. Unmatched junction bases numbered 6, after V lost 4 bases and J lost 6 bases. The germline V gene encodes CDR1 SGHRS and CDR2 YFSETQ. For the CDR3, the DNA is TGCGCCAGCAGCCAGAGGACTAGCGGGAGCGCCGGGGAGCTGTTTTTT. The encoded protein is CASSQRTSGSAGELFF.

The count of this clone is one. The V and J genes are TRBV15 and TRBJ2-2, with D uncertain. Trimming removed 1 base from V and 13 bases from J, with 22 bases in between. CDR1 LNHNV and CDR2 YYDKDF come from the germline V gene (reference sequence). CDR3 length: 16 amino acids. Here the CDR3 DNA reads TGTGCCACCAGCAGAGGTGTTTCGACTGTTCCTGGTGTGCTGTTTTTT. Protein product: CATSRGVSTVPGVLFF.

This clone came up a few times. V is TRBV2 and J is TRBJ1-4; a weak D match, TRBD1 (5 bases). Germline CDR1 is SNHLY and CDR2 is FYNNEI. The CDR3 consists of 15 residues. Trimming took 4 bases from V and 4 from J, leaving 13 bases between them. CDR3: CASSVSQGSNEKLFF. The CDR3 DNA is TGTGCCAGCAGTGTGTCCCAGGGAAGTAATGAAAAACTGTTTTTT.

This chain joins TRBV30 and TRBJ1-2, with 7 bases fitting TRBD1. CDR3 length: 14 residues. Germline CDR1 GTSNPN, CDR2 SVGIG (reference sequence). V dropped 2 bases and J dropped 8; count of bases not matched to a gene: 11. Written as DNA, the CDR3 is TGTGCCTGGAGTTCCGGGACAGAGGGTTTCGGCTACACCTTC. Amino acids: CAWSSGTEGFGYTF.

The chain combines TRBV5-1 with TRBJ1-1; 7 nucleotides match TRBD1. Trimming cost V 4 bases and J 6 bases; bases outside gene matches: 12. The CDR3 runs to 15 residues. Germline V gene data show CDR1 as SGHRS and CDR2 as YFSETQ. The CDR3 nucleotides read TGCGCCAGCAGCCCCCGGACAGGCAGGGAGGCTGAAGCTTTCTTT. This gives the protein CASSPRTGREAEAFF.

The rearrangement joins TRBV7-2 to TRBJ1-3; TRBD1 matches at 8 bases. Germline CDR1 SGHTA, CDR2 FQGNSA. The CDR3 consists of 15 residues. V lost 5 bases, J lost 4 bases, and 7 bases stayed unmatched. CDR3 sequence reads: CASSNDRGRGNTIYF. The CDR3 coding sequence is TGTGCCAGCAGCAATGACAGGGGTCGAGGAAACACCATATATTTT.

This chain uses TRBV11-2 with TRBJ2-2, with a weak D call TRBD2 (6 bases). The CDR3 is 15 residues long. The V gene lost 5 bases and the J gene lost 5 bases, with 15 bases spanning the gap. Germline values: CDR1 SGHAT, CDR2 FQNNGV. CDR3 nucleotides: TGTGCCAGCAGCCCGGGACTTCGGGGGACCGGGGAGCTGTTTTTT. The encoded protein is CASSPGLRGTGELFF.

The chain carries TRBV7-9 and TRBJ2-5, with D possibly being TRBD1 (6 bases). CDR3 length: 16 residues. Germline V gene sequence: CDR1 SEHNR, CDR2 FQNEAQ (reference sequence). Trimming stripped 5 bases from V and 1 base from J, with 17 bases between. In DNA, the CDR3 is TGTGCCAGCAGCACACAGGGAAGATGGACCCAAGAGACCCAGTACTTC. This encodes CASSTQGRWTQETQYF.